The clone carrying this T cell receptor (beta chain) has ten or more counts. Researchers prepared the TCRbeta library using unique molecular identifiers, the study reports. TCRdb redid the calling of the PCR reads with MiXCR, one entry per CDR3 protein. This table holds 600,000 to 700,000 distinct CDR3 sequences, roughly 17% found once. Germline assignment: CDR1 SGHTA and CDR2 FQGNSA. The CDR3 runs 12 residues. V gave up 4 bases and J gave up 7 bases; unmatched junction bases: 0. The source of the sample is a study of T-cell reconstitution after alpha-beta-depleted transplantation in children. This sequence was found in a human donor who donated a stem cell graft to a child with acute myeloid leukemia. The starting material was PBMCs from the stem cell graft donor, obtained from the stem cell graft. The chain employs TRBV7-2 and TRBJ2-2; 7 nucleotides line up with TRBD2. The CDR3 DNA reads as TGTGCCAGCAGCTCTAGCGGCGGGGAGCTGTTTTTT. It translates to CASSSSGGELFF.